This T cell receptor beta chain was sequenced for a study of T cell clonotyping in hematopoietic cell transplantation. Sequencing was performed with immunoSEQ multiplex PCR; in TCRdb, only in-frame clones are kept and a portion is missing. Of about 11,000 clones listed, around 90% were seen once; the top ten hold less than 15%. Noted time point: recipient sample about 28 days before transplant, after cytoreduction. The source material was peripheral blood mononuclear cells, sampled before stem cell transplant. The source of this sequence is a woman between 35 and 50 years old with acute myeloid leukemia. Some clones in this sample may be carry-over from other donors' samples.

CDR3 residues: CASSLAWGYTDTQYF. The CDR3 region has the DNA TGTGCCAGCAGCTTAGCCTGGGGGTACACAGATACGCAGTATTTT. The chain couples TRBV7-2 to TRBJ2-3, with D perhaps being TRBD1 or TRBD2 (5 bases each). Germline assignment: CDR1 SGHTA and CDR2 FQGNSA. The CDR3 loop spans 15 amino acids. Trimming removed 0 bases from V and 2 bases from J, with 9 bases in between.